This TCR beta chain was obtained from a study of blood T cell repertoires in COVID-19. Looking at the study overall: The United States, Italy and Spain supplied acute and convalescent COVID-19 samples.

Authors' methods: Amplification of reference gene primers provided the estimated nucleated cell counts. Some clones are missing from TCRdb's copy, which holds only in-frame ones; the method was immunoSEQ multiplex PCR. V and J calls and clone size come straight from that table; D and trimming were deduced from the DNA. The repertoire holds 150,000 to 200,000 clones, over 75% seen once, with 9.5% to 12% in the top ten. This CDR3 comprises 16 residues. Germline CDR1 is SQVTM and CDR2 is ANQGSEA. V lost 5 bases and J lost 0, with 17 bases in between. This TCR came from a middle-aged man who had recovered from COVID-19. The V gene is TRBV29-1, the J gene TRBJ2-4, with D possibly being TRBD1 (6 bases). Material for sequencing was PBMCs or T cells enriched from blood (not recorded which). The chain's CDR3 is CSVLTGGNLAKNIQYF. CDR3 nucleotides: TGCAGCGTTCTGACAGGAGGTAATCTAGCCAAAAACATTCAGTACTTC.